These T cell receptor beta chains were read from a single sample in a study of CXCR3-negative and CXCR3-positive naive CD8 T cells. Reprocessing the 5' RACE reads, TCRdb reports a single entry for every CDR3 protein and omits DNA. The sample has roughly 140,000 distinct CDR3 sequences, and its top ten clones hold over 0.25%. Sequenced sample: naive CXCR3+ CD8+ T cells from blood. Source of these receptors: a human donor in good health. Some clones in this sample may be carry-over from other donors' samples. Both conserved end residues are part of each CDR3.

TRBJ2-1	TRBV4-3	CASSQDRGSSPSYNEQFF
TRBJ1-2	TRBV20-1	CSARDPTGQGYTF
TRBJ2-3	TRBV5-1	CASSHWSDRGTDTQYF
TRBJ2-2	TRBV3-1	CASSQDSRNTGELFF
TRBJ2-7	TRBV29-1	CSVVFSSPTSGDEQYF
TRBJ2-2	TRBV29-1	CSGSTSGSTGELFF
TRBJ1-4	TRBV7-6	CASSAGEAEKLFF
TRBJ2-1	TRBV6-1	CASSDLTINEQFF
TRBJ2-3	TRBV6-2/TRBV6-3	CASSYGLVQYF
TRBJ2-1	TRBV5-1	CASSGGTPLYNEQFF
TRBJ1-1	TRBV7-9	CASSPTGATEAFF
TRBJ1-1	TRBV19	CASSTGQTNTEAFF
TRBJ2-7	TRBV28	CASRGQMYEQYF
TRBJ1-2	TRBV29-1	CSVEDLGGADYGYTF
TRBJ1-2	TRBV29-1	CSVEGRDRVSNYGYTF
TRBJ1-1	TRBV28	CASSLFEGGGTEAFF
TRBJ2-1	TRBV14	CASSQETTSYNEQFF
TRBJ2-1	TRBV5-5	CASRAAGTGYNEQFF
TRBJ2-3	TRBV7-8	CASSYWTSGRSDTQYF
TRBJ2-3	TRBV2	CASSAEQGTVTDTQYF
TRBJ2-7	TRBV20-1	CSARVIDLGDLYEQYF
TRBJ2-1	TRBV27	CASSSGSYNEQSF
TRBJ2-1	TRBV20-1	CSARDIAGGLDEQFF
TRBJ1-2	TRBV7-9	CASSNLGTGGGYGYTF
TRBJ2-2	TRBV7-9	CASSKISSENTGELFF
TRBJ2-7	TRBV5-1	CASSLYPWGGEITYEQYF
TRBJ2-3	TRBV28	CASKLSSFTDTQYF
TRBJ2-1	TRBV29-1	CSVATGTRNYNEQFF
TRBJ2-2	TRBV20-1	CSARASAGTGELFF
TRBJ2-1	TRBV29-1	CSVDWPSGGSEQFF
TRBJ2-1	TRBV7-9	CASSLVGSGKTYNEQFF
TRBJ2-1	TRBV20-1	CSAREDSGGYNEQFF